Each of the 26 T cell receptor beta chains below was sequenced from the same sample in a study of T cell repertoires in cytomegalovirus infection. From the reads, TCRdb called clonotypes with MiXCR, one entry per CDR3 protein. The profile shows 200,000 or so distinct CDR3 sequences, roughly two fifths of them singletons. The antigens for these receptors are not known. Sequenced material: CD8+ T cells from cultured PBMCs, taken from culture after CMV antigen stimulation. The origin of the receptors is a human donor in good health (CMV status not recorded). Some clones in this sample may be carry-over from other donors' samples.

The rearrangement links TRBV19 to TRBJ2-7; 9 nucleotides line up with TRBD2. CDR1 and CDR2 (germline): LNHDA, SQIVND (reference sequence). V shed 5 bases, J shed 0 bases, and the junction held 8 bases outside the gene matches. The CDR3 consists of 16 residues. Written as DNA, the CDR3 is TGTGCCAGTAGTGCAGGACTAGCGCAGAGCTCCTACGAGCAGTACTTC. As protein: CASSAGLAQSSYEQYF.

Many counts were recorded for this clonotype. V gene TRBV7-2 combines with J gene TRBJ1-5; perhaps TRBD1 as D (5 bases). The CDR3 spans 14 residues. Trimming took 3 bases from V and 4 from J, leaving 10 bases between them. Germline CDR1 and CDR2: SGHTA and FQGNSA. CDR3 DNA: TGTGCCAGCAGCTTTAGGGGATTTAATCAGCCCCAGCATTTT. It is translated as CASSFRGFNQPQHF.

This clonotype was counted only a few times. This chain joins TRBV11-1 and TRBJ2-6; D not certain. The V end was cut by 4 bases, the J end by 0 bases, with 7 bases between. Germline lookup yields CDR1 SGHAT and CDR2 FQDESV (reference sequence). CDR3 size: 15 residues. CDR3 in DNA: TGTGCCAGCAGCTATCCCAGCTCTGGGGCCAACGTCCTGACTTTC. This encodes CASSYPSSGANVLTF. Filled out from reference TRBV11-1 and TRBJ2-6, the complete variable domain reads EAEVAQSPRYKITEKSQAVAFWCDPISGHATLYWYRQILGQGPELLVQFQDESVVDDSQLPKDRFSAERLKGVDSTLKIQPAELGDSAMYLCASSYPSSGANVLTFGAGSRLTVL.

The J gene is TRBJ2-7, the V gene TRBV4-1, with a tentative D call TRBD2 (5 bases). This CDR3 comprises 14 residues. V was pared by 0 bases and J by 4 bases, with 10 bases between. Germline V gene lookup returns CDR1 MGHRA and CDR2 YSYEKL. For the CDR3, the DNA is TGCGCCAGCAGCCAAGACGACTACCGATACGAGCAGTACTTC. Amino acids: CASSQDDYRYEQYF.

CDR3: CASSLGATSSETQYF. The CDR3 DNA reads TGTGCCAGCAGCTTAGGGGCGACTAGCTCAGAGACCCAGTACTTC. The chain uses TRBV7-9 and TRBJ2-5; 7 nucleotides agree with TRBD2. The CDR3 has 15 residues. CDR1 is SEHNR, CDR2 FQNEAQ, per germline (reference sequence). The trim removed 1 base at V and 4 bases at J, leaving 6 bases unmatched.

This clonotype was seen a handful of times. The rearrangement links TRBV7-3 to TRBJ2-7; D is unclear. The length of the CDR3 is 13 residues. Germline CDR1 reads SGHTA; CDR2 reads FQGTGA. V shed 2 bases and J shed 3 bases, with 8 bases lying between them. The CDR3 DNA reads as TGTGCCAGCAGCTTAGACACCAACTACGAGCAGTACTTC. Translated: CASSLDTNYEQYF.

This clonotype was found a few times. V and J are TRBV4-2 and TRBJ2-7; D may correspond to TRBD1 or TRBD2 (5 bases each). The CDR3 runs 15 residues. Per the germline V gene, CDR1 is LGHNA and CDR2 is YNFKEQ. V was cut by 1 base and J by 5 bases, with 15 bases left in between. The CDR3 protein is CASSQGRYTGDEQYF. In DNA, the CDR3 is TGTGCCAGCAGCCAAGGGAGGTACACAGGAGACGAGCAGTACTTC.

This chain links TRBV18 with TRBJ2-6; 7 bases are shared with TRBD2. Germline V gives CDR1 KGHSH, CDR2 LQKENI. This CDR3 has 17 residues. Unmatched junction bases numbered 14, after V lost 8 bases and J lost 4 bases. This CDR3 is CASQGGGYTQGANVLTF. CDR3 nucleotide sequence: TGTGCCAGCCAAGGCGGGGGTTACACTCAAGGGGCCAACGTCCTGACTTTC.

V is TRBV11-2 and J is TRBJ1-3; weak D call: TRBD1 (5 bases). The CDR3 consists of 15 residues. Germline V gene sequence: CDR1 SGHAT, CDR2 FQNNGV. Trimming took off 5 bases at V and 4 bases at J, with 15 bases between the two ends. In DNA, the CDR3 is TGTGCCAGCAGCAGTGGGACCGCAATAGGAAACACCATATATTTT. Amino acids: CASSSGTAIGNTIYF. Together with reference TRBV11-2 and TRBJ1-3, the CDR3 gives the full variable domain: EAGVAQSPRYKIIEKRQSVAFWCNPISGHATLYWYQQILGQGPKLLIQFQNNGVVDDSQLPKDRFSAERLKGVDSTLKIQPAKLEDSAVYLCASSSGTAIGNTIYFGEGSWLTVV.

This clonotype was picked up many times. The chain joins TRBV6-1 to TRBJ2-1; D gene uncertain. Trimming took off 8 bases at V and 2 bases at J, with 13 bases between the two ends. Germline V gives CDR1 MNHNS, CDR2 SASEGT. CDR3 length equals 14 residues. CDR3: CASQETNTYNEQFF. Here the CDR3 DNA reads TGTGCCAGCCAGGAAACGAATACCTACAATGAGCAGTTCTTC.

The chain is built from TRBV28 and TRBJ2-5; 14 bases match TRBD2. CDR1 and CDR2 from the germline V gene are MDHEN and SYDVKM. This CDR3 is 15 amino acids long. Germline trimming cut 3 bases from V and 4 bases from J; bases unmatched to any gene: 1. The CDR3: CASSLTSGRGETQYF. In nucleotides, the CDR3 is TGTGCCAGCAGTTTGACTAGCGGGAGGGGAGAGACCCAGTACTTC. Together with reference TRBV28 and TRBJ2-5, the CDR3 gives the full variable domain: DVKVTQSSRYLVKRTGEKVFLECVQDMDHENMFWYRQDPGLGLRLIYFSYDVKMKEKGDIPEGYSVSREKKERFSLILESASTNQTSMYLCASSLTSGRGETQYFGPGTRLLVL.

This sequence joins TRBV29-1 and TRBJ2-7; D perhaps matches TRBD2 (6 bases). The germline V gene encodes CDR1 SQVTM and CDR2 ANQGSEA. V shed 6 bases and J shed 6 bases, with 21 bases lying between them. The CDR3 sequence is 14 residues long. CDR3: CSVLGGGSLGEQYF. The CDR3 bases are TGCAGCGTCCTAGGCGGAGGGAGCCTCGGCGAGCAGTACTTC.

V and J are TRBV7-3 and TRBJ2-1, with 10 bases fitting TRBD2. The CDR3 loop spans 17 amino acids. With 1 base clipped from V and 9 bases from J, the junction kept 12 bases outside the gene matches. Germline CDR1 and CDR2: SGHTA and FQGTGA. For the CDR3, the DNA is TGTGCCAGCAGCTTAAAAGCGGGAGGGGGGCCTTCGGGTGAGCAGTTCTTC. It yields the protein CASSLKAGGGPSGEQFF.

This clonotype was found a few times. The rearrangement joins TRBV4-1 to TRBJ1-1; possible D gene TRBD1, 5 bases. This CDR3 has 14 amino acids. Germline loops: CDR1 MGHRA, CDR2 YSYEKL. Trimming shortened V by 0 bases and J by 2 bases, and 7 bases separated the two germline ends. CDR3 in amino acids: CASSQEGPNTEAFF. CDR3 bases: TGCGCCAGCAGCCAAGAGGGACCAAACACTGAAGCTTTCTTT.

This clonotype has ten or more counts. The genes are TRBV20-1 and TRBJ2-3; D remains ambiguous. The CDR3 totals 11 residues. The germline V gene encodes CDR1 DFQATT and CDR2 SNEGSKA (reference sequence). Trimming left V 7 bases short and J 6 bases short, with 11 bases between. This chain's CDR3 is CSVSERDTQYF. In nucleotides, the CDR3 is TGCAGTGTGTCGGAACGGGATACGCAGTATTTT.

The chain recombines TRBV9 with TRBJ1-6, with 7 nucleotides matching TRBD1. The trim removed 4 bases at V and 11 bases at J, leaving 6 bases unmatched. The CDR3 runs to 13 residues. Germline loops: CDR1 SGDLS, CDR2 YYNGEE. The CDR3 reads CASSPGQATPLHF. The CDR3 bases are TGTGCCAGCAGCCCTGGACAGGCGACACCCCTCCACTTT.

The rearrangement joins TRBV9 to TRBJ1-4; D possibly corresponds to TRBD1 (6 bases). V shed 4 bases and J shed 5 bases, with 12 bases lying between them. Looked up from germline, CDR1 is SGDLS and CDR2 is YYNGEE. The CDR3 length is 14 residues. CDR3 protein: CASSRTGANEKLFF. The CDR3 DNA reads TGTGCCAGCAGCCGGACGGGGGCAAATGAAAAACTGTTTTTT. Looking up the rest from reference TRBV9 and TRBJ1-4 gives the full variable domain: DSGVTQTPKHLITATGQRVTLRCSPRSGDLSVYWYQQSLDQGLQFLIQYYNGEERAKGNILERFSAQQFPDLHSELNLSSLELGDSALYFCASSRTGANEKLFFGSGTQLSVL.

This clonotype was seen only a few times. The chain combines TRBV2 with TRBJ1-5; no reliable D call. Per germline, CDR1 SNHLY and CDR2 FYNNEI. V was pared by 3 bases and J by 4 bases, with 16 bases between. The CDR3 runs 16 residues. For the CDR3, the DNA is TGTGCCAGCAGTGATGCGGGCAATGTGGGAAATCAGCCCCAGCATTTT. Encoded protein: CASSDAGNVGNQPQHF.

This chain joins TRBV28 and TRBJ1-4, with D possibly matching TRBD1 (5 bases). The length of the CDR3 is 11 residues. Between the trimmed V and J ends, which lost 4 bases and 15 bases, there was a span of 12 bases. Germline CDR1 and CDR2: MDHEN and SYDVKM. The CDR3 is CASSWGGSVFF. As DNA, the CDR3 is TGTGCCAGCAGTTGGGGGGGGTCAGTGTTTTTT.

This clonotype was observed at least ten times. This rearrangement joins TRBV27 to TRBJ1-2; 8 bases line up with TRBD1. CDR1 is MNHEY and CDR2 is SMNVEV in the germline V gene (reference sequence). V lost 3 bases and J lost 2; bases outside the gene matches: 2. The CDR3 spans 14 residues. Written as DNA, the CDR3 is TGTGCCAGCAGTTTGACAGGGGCAAACTATGGCTACACCTTC. Translation gives CASSLTGANYGYTF.

This chain uses TRBV27 with TRBJ2-1, with 10 nucleotides matching TRBD1. The germline gives CDR1 MNHEY, CDR2 SMNVEV (reference sequence). Losses at the gene ends were 5 bases for V and 6 bases for J; bases not matched to a gene: 13. The CDR3 runs to 17 residues. In DNA form, the CDR3 reads TGTGCCAGCAGTCCCTACCGGACAGGGGGACCTCTCAATGAGCAGTTCTTC. It translates to CASSPYRTGGPLNEQFF.

V and J are TRBV5-5 and TRBJ2-1; D unclear. This CDR3 has 15 residues. Trimming removed 0 bases from V and 0 bases from J, with 7 bases in between. Germline V gene data show CDR1 as SGHKS and CDR2 as YYEKEE (reference sequence). In DNA form, the CDR3 reads TGTGCCAGCAGCTTGGGGCATGACTCCTACAATGAGCAGTTCTTC. This translates into CASSLGHDSYNEQFF.

This clonotype is a singleton in its sample. This chain links TRBV6-5 with TRBJ1-1; no firm D call. Germline V gene lookup returns CDR1 MNHEY and CDR2 SVGAGI. V was shortened by 5 bases and J by 0 bases, with 13 bases between the two germline ends. The CDR3 covers 15 residues. CDR3 bases: TGTGCCAGCAGTGAATATAGAGGGTTGAACACTGAAGCTTTCTTT. Its translation: CASSEYRGLNTEAFF.

The chain uses TRBV7-9 and TRBJ2-6; D is unresolved. Trimming removed 0 bases at V and 0 bases at J, with 3 bases between. CDR1 is SEHNR and CDR2 is FQNEAQ in the germline V gene (reference sequence). The CDR3 has 15 residues. The CDR3 is CASSLAISGANVLTF. CDR3 bases: TGTGCCAGCAGCTTAGCGATCTCTGGGGCCAACGTCCTGACTTTC.

This clonotype was seen a few times. As DNA, the CDR3 is TGTGCCAGCAGCTTAGCAGGGACAGTCGTCCATGAGCAGTTCTTC. It is translated as CASSLAGTVVHEQFF. This rearrangement joins TRBV7-2 to TRBJ2-1; TRBD1 agrees at 7 bases. V was clipped by 0 bases and J by 8 bases; unmatched bases: 7. Germline loops: CDR1 SGHTA, CDR2 FQGNSA. This CDR3 is 15 amino acids long.

The chain recombines TRBV11-2 with TRBJ1-4; D unresolved. The CDR3 has 15 residues. Germline CDR1 and CDR2: SGHAT and FQNNGV. V gave up 5 bases and J gave up 5 bases, with 15 bases separating them. The CDR3: CASSPSVYANEKLFF. CDR3 in DNA: TGTGCCAGCAGCCCCTCGGTCTATGCGAATGAAAAACTGTTTTTT.